These T cell receptor beta chains were read from a single sample in a study of OX40 agonist ivuxolimab in advanced cancers. TCRdb's table, derived via immunoSEQ multiplex PCR, lists solely in-frame clones and lacks some. The data show about 100,000 clones, with 80% to 95% seen just once and about 0.51% held by the top ten. The sequencing here drew on CD4+ or CD8+ T cells sorted from blood, taken in a trial of the OX40 agonist ivuxolimab. These receptors came from an adult with an advanced solid tumor such as melanoma, head and neck, liver or kidney cancer. The CDR3 runs from the conserved cysteine through the conserved F or W. A D gene is named only where the DNA matches it firmly. Not all rows give a size; the values are once, few, many and, for expanded clones, a class.

size | J | D | V | DNA | CDR3
. | TRBJ2-7 | . | TRBV6-4 | TGTGCCAGCAGTGACCTGGAGGGACCGAGAAGAACCCTTATCCTCTGCGAGCAGTACTTC | CASSDLEGPRRTLILCEQYF
. | TRBJ2-1 | . | TRBV28 | TGTGCCAGCAGTTTCTCTAATGAGCAGTTCTTC | CASSFSNEQFF
. | TRBJ2-3 | TRBD1 | TRBV7-2 | TGTGCCAGCAGCTTAGATCGGACAGGACCAGATACGCAGTATTTT | CASSLDRTGPDTQYF
. | TRBJ2-7 | . | TRBV5-1 | TGCGCCAGCAGCCCGGGGCTGGCGAGTACCTACGAGCAGTACTTC | CASSPGLASTYEQYF
. | TRBJ2-2 | . | TRBV10-2 | TGCGCCAGCAGCCGAGACAGGTGGGGAACCGGGGAGCTGTTTTTT | CASSRDRWGTGELFF
. | TRBJ2-3 | . | TRBV29-1 | TGCAGCGTTGCCCAGGGACTTTCCAACCTAGATACGCAGTATTTT | CSVAQGLSNLDTQYF
. | TRBJ2-2 | . | TRBV7-2 | TGTGCCAGCAGCTTAGCTAGCATCACCGGGGAGCTGTTTTTT | CASSLASITGELFF
. | TRBJ2-3 | . | TRBV9 | TGTGCCAGCAGCGCAACCGTAGATACGCAGTATTTT | CASSATVDTQYF
. | TRBJ1-3 | . | TRBV15 | TGTGCCACCAGCAGACCAGGGACGAGCTCTGGAAACACCATATATTTT | CATSRPGTSSGNTIYF
. | TRBJ2-1 | TRBD2 | TRBV30 | TGTGCCTGGAGGCGAGGACTAGCGGGAGGGTGGGATGAGCAGTTCTTC | CAWRRGLAGGWDEQFF
. | TRBJ2-1 | . | TRBV5-8 | TGTGCCAGCAGCTTGGCACTAACGCGGAATGAGCAGTTCTTC | CASSLALTRNEQFF
. | TRBJ2-2 | . | TRBV5-4 | TGTGCCAGCAGCCGGAGTTCAACCGGGGAGCTGTTTTTT | CASSRSSTGELFF
. | TRBJ2-1 | TRBD2 | TRBV19 | TGTGCCAGCCAAACCCCGGGACTAGACAATGAGCAGTTCTTC | CASQTPGLDNEQFF
. | TRBJ2-3 | TRBD2 | TRBV7-2 | TGTGCCAGCAGCTCTAGCGGGAAGAGAACAGATACGCAGTATTTT | CASSSSGKRTDTQYF
once | TRBJ2-5 | . | TRBV19 | TGTGCCAGTAGTACTGGGGCACTAGTTGCAGAGACCCAGTACTTC | CASSTGALVAETQYF
. | TRBJ2-7 | . | TRBV7-8 | TGTGCCAGCAGCCCGTACTACGAGCAGTACTTC | CASSPYYEQYF
. | TRBJ2-1 | . | TRBV5-1 | TGCGCCAGCAGCTTGGTACAGGGAACCCACAATGAGCAGTTCTTC | CASSLVQGTHNEQFF
. | TRBJ1-2 | TRBD1 | TRBV28 | TGTGCCAGCAGTTTTACGACAGGGGGGGACTATGGCTACACCTTC | CASSFTTGGDYGYTF
. | TRBJ1-1 | TRBD1 | TRBV11-3 | TGTGCCAGCAGGACAACAGGGGGCGTCAACACTGAAGCTTTCTTT | CASRTTGGVNTEAFF
. | TRBJ2-7 | . | TRBV28 | TGTGCCAGCAGTTCTTCCCTCTACGAGCAGTACTTC | CASSSSLYEQYF
. | TRBJ2-7 | TRBD2 | TRBV18 | TGTGCCAGCTCAGCGACTAGCGACTCCTACGAGCAGTACTTC | CASSATSDSYEQYF
. | TRBJ2-7 | TRBD2 | TRBV28 | TGTGCCAGCAGTAGAATGACTAGCGGGAGTTACGAGCAGTACTTC | CASSRMTSGSYEQYF
. | TRBJ2-7 | . | TRBV7-9 | TGTGCCAGCAGCCGTATCTCCTACGAGCAGTACTTC | CASSRISYEQYF
. | TRBJ1-3 | . | TRBV28 | TGTGCCAGCAGGCCGCCAGTTTCGGACACCATATATTTT | CASRPPVSDTIYF
once | TRBJ2-2 | . | TRBV29-1 | TGCAGCGTAGCAAGGGGCACCGGGGAGCTGTTTTTT | CSVARGTGELFF
. | TRBJ1-2 | TRBD1 | TRBV28 | TGTGCCAGCAGTCCGGGACAGGGCAGCTATGGCTACACCTTC | CASSPGQGSYGYTF
. | TRBJ2-3 | TRBD2 | TRBV10-3 | TGTGCCATCCGGATAGCGGGATCAGATACGCAGTATTTT | CAIRIAGSDTQYF
. | TRBJ1-5 | . | TRBV28 | TGTGCCAGCAGTTTAGATGCACCTCAGCCCCAGCATTTT | CASSLDAPQPQHF
. | TRBJ2-5 | . | TRBV5-1 | TGCGCCAGCAGCTGGACAGACCAAGAGACCCAGTACTTC | CASSWTDQETQYF
. | TRBJ2-7 | TRBD1 | TRBV2 | TGTGCCAGCCATTCCCAGGGGGCCGGGGACGAGCAGTACTTC | CASHSQGAGDEQYF
. | TRBJ2-1 | . | TRBV9 | TGTGCCAGCAGCGTATCACCCCACCGCAGAGAGAATGAGCAGTTCTTC | CASSVSPHRRENEQFF
once | TRBJ2-7 | . | TRBV14 | TGTGCCAGCAGCTCTAGGCTCTCCTACGAGCAGTACTTC | CASSSRLSYEQYF
. | TRBJ1-1 | . | TRBV2 | TGTGCCAGCAAACCGGGCCTGTTGGAGGAAGCTTTCTTT | CASKPGLLEEAFF
. | TRBJ2-1 | . | TRBV30 | TGTGCCACCCTTCTCTCTAGCTCCTACAATGAGCAGTTCTTC | CATLLSSSYNEQFF
. | TRBJ1-5 | . | TRBV28 | TGTGCCAGCAGTTTCCCCAATCAGCGCAATCAGCCCCAGCATTTT | CASSFPNQRNQPQHF
. | TRBJ1-1 | TRBD1 | TRBV6-1 | TGTGCCAGCAGAGCACAGGGGGCACGGGGCCCTGAAGCTTTCTTT | CASRAQGARGPEAFF
. | TRBJ2-1 | TRBD2 | TRBV27 | TGTGCCAGCACCACACGGACTAGCAGGAACAATGAGCAGTTCTTC | CASTTRTSRNNEQFF
. | TRBJ1-2 | . | TRBV5-4 | TGTGCCAGCAGCCCCCGCGCAGGGATGTTCTATGGCTACACCTTC | CASSPRAGMFYGYTF
. | TRBJ1-1 | . | TRBV19 | TGTGCCAGTAGTCCCATAGGGAGGACTGAAGCTTTCTTT | CASSPIGRTEAFF
. | TRBJ2-7 | . | TRBV28 | TGTGCCAGCAGAAGTGTGGGCTACGAGCAGTACTTC | CASRSVGYEQYF
. | TRBJ1-5 | . | TRBV7-2 | TGTGCCAGCAGCCCCGGACAGTTTAGCAATCAGCCCCAGCATTTT | CASSPGQFSNQPQHF
once | TRBJ2-2 | . | TRBV4-3 | TGCGCCAGCAGCCATACTGCCCAATACCCTACCGGGGAGCTGTTTTTT | CASSHTAQYPTGELFF
. | TRBJ2-2 | . | TRBV5-1 | TGCGCCAGGGAAATAGGACAGACTCACACCGGGGAGCTGTTTTTT | CAREIGQTHTGELFF
. | TRBJ2-1 | TRBD2 | TRBV4-2 | TGTGCCAGCAGCCAACCGGGACTAGCGGCCTCTAATGAGCAGTTCTTC | CASSQPGLAASNEQFF
. | TRBJ1-5 | . | TRBV28 | TGTGCCAGCAGCCCGGGACGAAGGGGGAGCAATCAGCCCCAGCATTTT | CASSPGRRGSNQPQHF
. | TRBJ2-1 | TRBD1 | TRBV19 | TGTGCCAGTATTCGGACAGGGGGATACTTCAATGAGCAGTTCTTC | CASIRTGGYFNEQFF
. | TRBJ2-2 | TRBD1 | TRBV18 | TGTGCCAGCTCACCACAGAGACAGGGGGCCGTTTACACCGGGGAGCTGTTTTTT | CASSPQRQGAVYTGELFF
. | TRBJ2-2 | . | TRBV6-4 | TGTGCCAGCAGTGATAGGACCGGGGAGCTGTTTTTT | CASSDRTGELFF
. | TRBJ1-1 | . | TRBV5-5 | TGTGCCAGCAGCTTACGCCCTCCGAACACTGAAGCTTTCTTT | CASSLRPPNTEAFF
. | TRBJ1-4 | . | TRBV4-3 | TGCGCCAGCAGCCAAGACCGGGGTGAAAAACTGTTTTTT | CASSQDRGEKLFF
. | TRBJ2-5 | . | TRBV7-2 | TGTGCCAGCAGCTTAGTACGAGAGTCGGACCGACAAGAGACCCAGTACTTC | CASSLVRESDRQETQYF
. | TRBJ1-1 | TRBD1 | TRBV11-3 | TGTGCCAGCAGCTTGACAGGGACCACTGAAGCTTTCTTT | CASSLTGTTEAFF
few | TRBJ2-7 | TRBD2 | TRBV10-3 | TGTGCCATCAGTGAGACGTCGGCAACTAGCGGCTCCTACGAGCAGTACTTC | CAISETSATSGSYEQYF
. | TRBJ1-2 | TRBD1 | TRBV5-4 | TGTGCCAGCAGCCAGACAGGGACCCTTAACTATGGCTACACCTTC | CASSQTGTLNYGYTF
. | TRBJ2-5 | . | TRBV19 | TGTGCCAGTAGTGCGAGGGAAGGAGAGACCCAGTACTTC | CASSAREGETQYF